This paragraph covers one TCR beta chain sequence. The sample originates from a study of blood T cell repertoires in COVID-19. Authors' methods: How many nucleated cells were present was estimated from reference gene primer amplification. Sequencing was performed with immunoSEQ multiplex PCR; in TCRdb, only in-frame clones are kept and a portion is missing. D and trimming come from the DNA, and the V and J calls and clone size come from that table. The sample contains about 200,000 clones, 85% of which appear only once. Germline-derived CDR1 and CDR2 are KGHSH and LQKENI. V was pared by 2 bases and J by 5 bases, with 4 bases of the junction left unmatched. The CDR3 length is 14 residues.

The rearrangement joins TRBV18 to TRBJ1-2; TRBD1 matches at 8 bases. The sample taken for sequencing was PBMCs or T cells enriched from blood (not recorded which). This receptor was taken from a man in his forties who had recovered from COVID-19. CDR3 region: CASSPTGGKYGYTF. CDR3 DNA sequence: TGTGCCAGCTCACCAACAGGGGGGAAATATGGCTACACCTTC.